This T cell receptor (beta chain) comes out of a study of blood T cell repertoires in COVID-19. Across the whole study: The study drew acute and convalescent COVID-19 samples from the United States, Italy and Spain. PBMCs, B-cell-depleted T cells, or T cells provided the cDNA or gDNA that made up the material.

CDR1 MNHEY and CDR2 SVGAGI come from the germline V gene. This CDR3 region has 14 residues. V gave up 5 bases and J gave up 4 bases; unmatched junction bases: 5. As processed by the authors: The authors estimated nucleated cell counts from reference gene primer amplification. The protocol was immunoSEQ multiplex PCR, while the TCRdb copy is restricted to in-frame clones and leaves out a portion. V and J calls and clone size come straight from that table; D and trimming were deduced from the DNA. Of 90,000 or so clones in the sample, 75% to 85% are singletons; the top ten hold approximately 24%. The chain uses TRBV6-5 and TRBJ2-5, with 9 bases fitting TRBD1. The clonotype was recovered from a human donor in a cohort sampled during active COVID-19. The sequenced sample consisted of peripheral blood. CDR3 nucleotides: TGTGCCAGCAGTCGGACAGGGGCCGGAGAGACCCAGTACTTC. Translating it yields CASSRTGAGETQYF.